The 11 T cell receptor beta chains in this list originate from one sample, sequenced in a study of blood T cells in healthy people across ages. It was with a sample-barcoded 5' primer and a J-beta primer mix that a second PCR of about 7 to 12 cycles was run. Each CDR3 protein gets one entry after TCRdb re-called the 5' RACE reads with MiXCR. This sample has fewer than 900,000 distinct CDR3 sequences, with 40% to 45% found just once. The sequenced sample was blood. These receptor sequences come from a woman aged 60-70 years in good health.

The chain employs TRBV2 and TRBJ2-1, with D possibly being TRBD2 (6 bases). Germline lookup yields CDR1 SNHLY and CDR2 FYNNEI. V was trimmed by 0 bases and J by 8 bases, leaving 11 bases between them. The CDR3 sequence is 14 residues long. The CDR3 is CASSEAYAGYEQFF. In DNA, the CDR3 is TGTGCCAGCAGTGAAGCCTACGCGGGGTATGAGCAGTTCTTC.

This clonotype was recorded once. The V and J genes are TRBV11-2 and TRBJ2-7; 8 nucleotides line up with TRBD2. Germline assignment: CDR1 SGHAT and CDR2 FQNNGV. Unmatched junction bases numbered 12, after V lost 1 base and J lost 7 bases. The CDR3 is 16 residues long. CDR3 protein: CASSLGRGGRHNEQYF. The DNA for the CDR3 is TGTGCCAGCAGCTTAGGCCGCGGGGGGCGCCACAATGAGCAGTACTTC. Combining the CDR3 with reference TRBV11-2 and TRBJ2-7 gives the whole variable domain EAGVAQSPRYKIIEKRQSVAFWCNPISGHATLYWYQQILGQGPKLLIQFQNNGVVDDSQLPKDRFSAERLKGVDSTLKIQPAKLEDSAVYLCASSLGRGGRHNEQYFGPGTRLTVT.

The chain is built from TRBV2 and TRBJ1-6; possibly TRBD1 for D (5 bases). This CDR3 contains 16 residues. Germline V gene data show CDR1 as SNHLY and CDR2 as FYNNEI. Between the trimmed V and J ends, which lost 3 bases and 5 bases, there was a span of 14 bases. The CDR3 region has the DNA TGTGCCAGCAGTGAGTTCCAGGGAGGTCATAATTCACCCCTCCACTTT. Residues: CASSEFQGGHNSPLHF. Using reference TRBV2 and TRBJ1-6 for the parts outside the CDR3, the full variable domain is EPEVTQTPSHQVTQMGQEVILRCVPISNHLYFYWYRQILGQKVEFLVSFYNNEISEKSEIFDDQFSVERPDGSNFTLKIRSTKLEDSAMYFCASSEFQGGHNSPLHFGNGTRLTVT.

In this sample, this clonotype turned up a few times. CDR3 bases: TGCAGTGCTAGAGACCCGGGGGTAGCCAAAAACATTCAGTACTTC. It specifies CSARDPGVAKNIQYF. The genes are TRBV20-1 and TRBJ2-4; the D gene is possibly TRBD2 (6 bases). The germline V and J ends were trimmed by 0 bases and 0 bases, with 9 bases remaining between them. CDR3 length: 15 amino acids. The germline CDR1 and CDR2 sequences are DFQATT and SNEGSKA (reference sequence).

This clonotype occurred a few times. The genes are TRBV14 and TRBJ1-4, with 8 bases that match TRBD1. Germline CDR1 and CDR2: SGHDN and FVKESK. The CDR3 extends over 17 amino acids. V shed 2 bases and J 0 bases; nucleotides not matched to a gene: 5. The CDR3 loop is CASSQNRGTATNEKLFF. DNA for the CDR3: TGTGCCAGCAGCCAAAACAGGGGGACTGCAACTAATGAAAAACTGTTTTTT. The entire variable domain, with the rest obtained from reference TRBV14 and TRBJ1-4, is as follows: EAGVTQFPSHSVIEKGQTVTLRCDPISGHDNLYWYRRVMGKEIKFLLHFVKESKQDESGMPNNRFLAERTGGTYSTLKVQPAELEDSGVYFCASSQNRGTATNEKLFFGSGTQLSVL.

This chain links TRBV5-6 with TRBJ2-1; D unresolved. Germline V gene sequence: CDR1 SGHDT, CDR2 YYEEEE. The V gene lost 0 bases and the J gene lost 3 bases, with 13 bases spanning the gap. The CDR3 has 16 amino acids. Here the CDR3 reads CASSLGYLGLYNEQFF. For the CDR3, the DNA is TGTGCCAGCAGCTTGGGTTATCTTGGTCTCTACAATGAGCAGTTCTTC. The full variable domain, completed using reference TRBV5-6 and TRBJ2-1, is DAGVTQSPTHLIKTRGQQVTLRCSPKSGHDTVSWYQQALGQGPQFIFQYYEEEERQRGNFPDRFSGHQFPNYSSELNVNALLLGDSALYLCASSLGYLGLYNEQFFGPGTRLTVL.

The chain uses TRBV5-8 and TRBJ2-3, with 11 bases lining up with TRBD2. Germline V gene sequence: CDR1 SGHTS, CDR2 YDEGEE. CDR3 length: 19 residues. With V trimmed by 7 bases and J by 5 bases, 21 bases remained unmatched. The CDR3 DNA reads TGTGCCAGCTCTCTGGCACTAGCGGGAGTATCAACATGGGGAGATACGCAGTATTTT. It encodes CASSLALAGVSTWGDTQYF.

This clonotype has only a few counts. This chain links TRBV9 with TRBJ2-7; the D call may be TRBD1 or TRBD2 (5 bases each). The germline V gene encodes CDR1 SGDLS and CDR2 YYNGEE. The CDR3 consists of 14 residues. Deletions cut 4 bases from V and 6 bases from J, with 17 bases between. The CDR3 DNA follows: TGTGCCAGCAGCAAAGGACACTTTGGGGGCGAGCAGTACTTC. It codes for CASSKGHFGGEQYF.

This clonotype was seen repeatedly, ten times or more. The chain carries TRBV29-1 and TRBJ2-6; 7 nucleotides match TRBD1. There are 15 residues in the CDR3. Trimming cost V 6 bases and J 0 bases; bases outside gene matches: 5. From germline, CDR1 is SQVTM and CDR2 ANQGSEA. CDR3 DNA sequence: TGCAGCGTAGGGGGCTATTACTCTGGGGCCAACGTCCTGACTTTC. The encoded protein is CSVGGYYSGANVLTF.

V and J are TRBV2 and TRBJ1-1; D is possibly TRBD1 (5 bases). Trimming shortened V by 0 bases and J by 11 bases, and 19 bases separated the two germline ends. The CDR3 loop spans 15 amino acids. Germline V gene sequence: CDR1 SNHLY, CDR2 FYNNEI. In DNA form, the CDR3 reads TGTGCCAGCAGTGAAGCGCTTCTATCAGGGTTCGAGGCTTTCTTT. Its translation: CASSEALLSGFEAFF. Combining the CDR3 with reference TRBV2 and TRBJ1-1 gives the whole variable domain EPEVTQTPSHQVTQMGQEVILRCVPISNHLYFYWYRQILGQKVEFLVSFYNNEISEKSEIFDDQFSVERPDGSNFTLKIRSTKLEDSAMYFCASSEALLSGFEAFFGQGTRLTVV.

This clonotype was observed a few times. This could be a read error, since a much larger clone is one nucleotide away. The V gene is TRBV12-3 or TRBV12-4, the J gene TRBJ2-7; 8 bases match TRBD1. The CDR3 has 15 amino acids. This chain's CDR3 is CASGLPTGATYEQYF. Written as DNA, the CDR3 is TGTGCCAGCGGTTTACCGACAGGGGCCACCTACGAGCAGTACTTC.